The T cell receptor beta chain described here comes from a study of CD8+ T cells in alopecia areata. This clone showed up just a few times. Mouse gene names apply. RNA extraction and reverse transcription yielded cDNA as sequencing template. Method: immunoSEQ multiplex PCR; TCRdb's copy keeps in-frame clones and lacks some. The specimen has over 100,000 clones, none found just once. Sequencing input: lesional skin. This receptor was identified in a C3H/HeJ mouse with alopecia areata. Strain haplotype (MHC): H2-k.

The CDR3 protein is CTCSADLGPSSYEQYF. CDR3 DNA, as far as it was read: TGCACCTGCAGTGCAGATCTGGGGCCGAGCTCCTAT. The genes are TRBV1 and TRBJ2-7, with D possibly matching TRBD2 (6 bases). The read is 4 residues too short to cover the CDR3 end, so that end is filled in from the germline J gene. CDR3 length: 16 amino acids. V lost 0 bases, J lost 0 bases, and 12 bases lay in between. CDR1 NSQYPW and CDR2 LRSPGD come from the germline V gene (reference sequence). The entire variable domain, with the rest obtained from reference TRBV1 and TRBJ2-7, is as follows: VTLLEQNPRWRLVPRGQAVNLRCILKNSQYPWMSWYQQDLQKQLQWLFTLRSPGDKEVKSLPGADYLATRVTDTELRLQVANMSQGRTLYCTCSADLGPSSYEQYFGPGTRLTVL.